These 18 T cell receptor beta chains came from one sample sequenced in a study of blood T cell repertoires in COVID-19 (dated by TCRdb to the early 2020s). Libraries were constructed by the immunoSEQ multiplex PCR assay. This immuneACCESS table, as held by TCRdb, lists in-frame sequences with V and J called but not all clones. Of the missing ones, under half trace to an unresolved V gene in checked studies; the others have no known cause. The sample has some 90,000 clones on record, about 93% of them singletons. Roughly 3.9% of the sample rests with the top ten. Source material: peripheral blood. All receptors come from a woman in her 50s in a cohort sampled during active COVID-19.

The chain has TRBV25-1 and TRBJ2-1; 7 nucleotides align to TRBD2. The CDR3 consists of 14 residues. CDR1 MGHDK and CDR2 SYGVNS come from the germline V gene. V dropped 4 bases and J dropped 7; count of bases not matched to a gene: 7. CDR3 DNA sequence: TGTGCCAGCAGTGGAGGGAGGGCCTGGAATGAGCAGTTCTTC. Translation: CASSGGRAWNEQFF. Full variable domain (remainder filled in from reference TRBV25-1 and TRBJ2-1): EADIYQTPRYLVIGTGKKITLECSQTMGHDKMYWYQQDPGMELHLIHYSYGVNSTEKGDLSSESTVSRIRTEHFPLTLESARPSHTSQYLCASSGGRAWNEQFFGPGTRLTVL.

The rearrangement links TRBV27 to TRBJ2-1; 14 nucleotides line up with TRBD2. V was clipped by 8 bases and J by 5 bases; unmatched bases: 8. Germline V gene lookup returns CDR1 MNHEY and CDR2 SMNVEV (reference sequence). CDR3 length: 16 residues. Written as DNA, the CDR3 is TGTGCCAGCGGGGGACTAGCGGGGGTAGGGGACAATGAGCAGTTCTTC. Amino acid sequence: CASGGLAGVGDNEQFF.

The gene calls are TRBV5-1 and TRBJ1-2, with TRBD1 as a possible D gene (5 bases). CDR1 SGHRS and CDR2 YFSETQ come from the germline V gene. This CDR3 has 13 amino acids. Trimming shortened V by 4 bases and J by 9 bases, and 16 bases separated the two germline ends. CDR3 amino acids: CASSNTGLVSYTF. CDR3 DNA sequence: TGCGCCAGCAGCAATACAGGTTTGGTTAGCTACACCTTC.

The chain has TRBV7-9 and TRBJ1-1; no definite D call. The CDR3 is 13 amino acids. Trimming stripped 5 bases from V and 2 bases from J, with 9 bases between. Germline V lookup: CDR1 SEHNR, CDR2 FQNEAQ (reference sequence). The CDR3 sequence: CASSLRSNTEAFF. In DNA, the CDR3 is TGTGCCAGCAGCCTCCGGTCAAACACTGAAGCTTTCTTT. The whole variable domain, remainder taken from reference TRBV7-9 and TRBJ1-1, is DTGVSQNPRHKITKRGQNVTFRCDPISEHNRLYWYRQTLGQGPEFLTYFQNEAQLEKSRLLSDRFSAERPKGSFSTLEIQRTEQGDSAMYLCASSLRSNTEAFFGQGTRLTVV.

This chain uses TRBV18 with TRBJ2-1, with TRBD2 matching over 7 bases. This CDR3 spans 15 amino acids. V was pared by 2 bases and J by 10 bases, with 11 bases of the junction left unmatched. The V gene's germline CDR1 is KGHSH and CDR2 LQKENI. The DNA of the CDR3 is TGTGCCAGCTCACCAGTCGTGGGAGGGCCGGGCGAGCAGTTCTTC. Protein: CASSPVVGGPGEQFF.

The chain has TRBV27 and TRBJ2-3; tentative D call: TRBD1 (6 bases). V was clipped by 5 bases and J by 0 bases, with 15 bases between them. This CDR3 region has 16 residues. Per the germline V gene, CDR1 is MNHEY and CDR2 is SMNVEV (reference sequence). The CDR3 sequence is CASSPRTVPSTDTQYF. The CDR3 DNA is TGTGCCAGCAGTCCACGGACAGTCCCTAGCACAGATACGCAGTATTTT.

The V and J genes are TRBV13 and TRBJ2-7; 8 positions agree with TRBD1. Unmatched junction bases numbered 4, after V lost 3 bases and J lost 0 bases. The CDR3 totals 15 residues. CDR1 and CDR2 from the germline V gene are PRHDT and FYEKMQ (reference sequence). CDR3 protein: CASSFTGGSSYEQYF. DNA of the CDR3: TGTGCCAGCAGCTTTACAGGGGGTAGCTCCTACGAGCAGTACTTC.

This chain joins TRBV11-2 and TRBJ2-1; 8 bases map to TRBD2. V was pared by 5 bases and J by 7 bases, with 13 bases of the junction left unmatched. Germline CDR1 reads SGHAT; CDR2 reads FQNNGV. The length of the CDR3 is 16 residues. CDR3 DNA: TGTGCCAGCAGCACTGGGGTAAGCGGGAGTAGGAATGAGCAGTTCTTC. It specifies CASSTGVSGSRNEQFF.

The sample holds one count of this clone. The chain has TRBV6-5 and TRBJ2-7; D remains unclear. Germline CDR1 and CDR2: MNHEY and SVGAGI. Trimming shortened V by 0 bases and J by 0 bases, and 6 bases separated the two germline ends. CDR3 length: 14 residues. The CDR3 region has the DNA TGTGCCAGCAGTTACTCTGTACACTCCTACGAGCAGTACTTC. Translated, it gives CASSYSVHSYEQYF.

This chain uses TRBV28 with TRBJ2-3, with a possible D match to TRBD2 (5 bases). The CDR3 sequence is 15 residues long. Germline V CDR1 and CDR2: MDHEN, SYDVKM. V dropped 2 bases and J dropped 3 bases, with 12 bases sitting between them. The CDR3 DNA sequence: TGTGCCAGCAGTTTACGAGGGAGTGGGACAGATACGCAGTATTTT. Protein product: CASSLRGSGTDTQYF.

The rearrangement uses TRBV30 and TRBJ1-1, with TRBD1 matching over 10 bases. V gave up 3 bases and J gave up 1 base; unmatched junction bases: 14. The CDR3 contains 18 residues. Germline CDR1 reads GTSNPN; CDR2 reads SVGIG (reference sequence). CDR3 DNA sequence: TGTGCCTGGAGCGCTCGGTGGGGACAGGGGTTCTCGAACACTGAAGCTTTCTTT. Amino acid sequence: CAWSARWGQGFSNTEAFF.

The chain recombines TRBV5-1 with TRBJ2-7; D may be TRBD1 (7 bases). V was cut by 0 bases and J by 3 bases, with 16 bases left in between. Germline loops: CDR1 SGHRS, CDR2 YFSETQ. The CDR3 contains 16 residues. This chain's CDR3 is CASSLGARQGGYEQYF. CDR3 nucleotides: TGCGCCAGCAGCTTGGGAGCCAGGCAGGGGGGCTACGAGCAGTACTTC.

The J gene is TRBJ2-7, the V gene TRBV6-5, with D possibly TRBD1 on 6 matching bases. Germline V gene lookup returns CDR1 MNHEY and CDR2 SVGAGI. This CDR3 has 14 residues. V was clipped by 6 bases and J by 1 base, with 13 bases between them. CDR3 sequence reads: CASRPGHLSYEQYF. The CDR3 coding sequence is TGTGCCAGCAGACCGGGACACCTATCCTACGAGCAGTACTTC.

V is TRBV9 and J is TRBJ1-3; 7 bases align to TRBD1. Unmatched junction bases numbered 3, after V lost 0 bases and J lost 0 bases. The CDR3 totals 16 residues. Germline CDR1 SGDLS, CDR2 YYNGEE. The CDR3 nucleotides read TGTGCCAGCAGCGTAGGGGACAGACTCTCTGGAAACACCATATATTTT. This codes for CASSVGDRLSGNTIYF.

This sequence joins TRBV19 and TRBJ2-7; 7 positions agree with TRBD1. The CDR3 sequence is 17 residues long. J was trimmed by 0 bases and V by 6 bases; bases with no gene match: 14. Per germline, CDR1 LNHDA and CDR2 SQIVND (reference sequence). The CDR3 sequence: CASSTQRQGAFSYEQYF. In DNA, the CDR3 is TGTGCCAGTAGCACCCAAAGACAGGGCGCCTTCTCCTACGAGCAGTACTTC.

This chain links TRBV6-1 with TRBJ2-1; tentatively, D is TRBD1 (6 bases). The CDR3 loop spans 16 amino acids. In germline, CDR1 is MNHNS, CDR2 SASEGT. V lost 0 bases, J lost 7 bases, and 16 bases lay in between. The CDR3 loop reads CASSEAVGAGSNEQFF. The DNA of the CDR3 is TGTGCCAGCAGTGAAGCGGTGGGGGCAGGGTCAAATGAGCAGTTCTTC.

The chain couples TRBV3-1 (or the pseudogene TRBV3-2) to TRBJ1-2; D not resolved. V dropped 3 bases and J dropped 7 bases, with 9 bases sitting between them. CDR1 is LGHDT and CDR2 is YNNKEL in the germline V gene (reference sequence). The CDR3 is 12 amino acids. The CDR3 here is CASSQASRGYTF. The CDR3 DNA is TGTGCCAGCAGCCAGGCATCCCGTGGCTACACCTTC.

This rearrangement joins TRBV4-1 to TRBJ1-2; D is perhaps TRBD1 (6 bases). The germline V gene encodes CDR1 MGHRA and CDR2 YSYEKL. Trimming cost V 5 bases and J 6 bases, with 19 bases left between them. CDR3 length equals 15 residues. CDR3 DNA: TGCGCCAGCAGCATACCCCGATGGGGGGGCAATGGCTACACCTTC. Protein product: CASSIPRWGGNGYTF.